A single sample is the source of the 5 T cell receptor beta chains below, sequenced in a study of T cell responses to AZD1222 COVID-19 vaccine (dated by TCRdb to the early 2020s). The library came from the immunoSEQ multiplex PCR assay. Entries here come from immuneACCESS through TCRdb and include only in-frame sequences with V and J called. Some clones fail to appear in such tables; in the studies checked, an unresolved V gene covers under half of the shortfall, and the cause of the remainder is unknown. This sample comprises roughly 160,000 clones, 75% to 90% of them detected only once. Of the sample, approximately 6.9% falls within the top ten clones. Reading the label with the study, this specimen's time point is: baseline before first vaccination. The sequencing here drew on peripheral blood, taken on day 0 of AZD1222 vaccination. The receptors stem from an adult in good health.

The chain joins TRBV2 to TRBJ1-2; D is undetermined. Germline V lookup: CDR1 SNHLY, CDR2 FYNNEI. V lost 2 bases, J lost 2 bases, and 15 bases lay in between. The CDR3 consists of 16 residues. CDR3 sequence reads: CASSEIMAGTNYGYTF. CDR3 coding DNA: TGTGCCAGCAGTGAAATTATGGCAGGAACCAACTATGGCTACACCTTC.

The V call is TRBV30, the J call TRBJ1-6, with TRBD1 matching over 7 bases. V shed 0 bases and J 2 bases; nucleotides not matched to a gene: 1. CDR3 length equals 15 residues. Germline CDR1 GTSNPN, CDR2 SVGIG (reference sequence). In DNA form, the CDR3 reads TGTGCCTGGAGTGTAGACAGGGCCTATAATTCACCCCTCCACTTT. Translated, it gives CAWSVDRAYNSPLHF.

The CDR3 is CASSPGRSSEAFF. Written as DNA, the CDR3 is TGTGCCAGCAGTCCTGGTCGATCGTCTGAAGCTTTCTTT. The chain couples TRBV12-3 or TRBV12-4 to TRBJ1-1; D not certain. There are 13 residues in the CDR3. Trimming cost V 5 bases and J 6 bases, with 13 bases left between them.

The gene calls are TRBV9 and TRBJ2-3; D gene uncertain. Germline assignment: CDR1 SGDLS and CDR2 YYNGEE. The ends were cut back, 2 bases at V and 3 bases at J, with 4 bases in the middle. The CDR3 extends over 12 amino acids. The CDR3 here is CASSVMTDTQYF. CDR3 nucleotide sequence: TGTGCCAGCAGCGTCATGACAGATACGCAGTATTTT.

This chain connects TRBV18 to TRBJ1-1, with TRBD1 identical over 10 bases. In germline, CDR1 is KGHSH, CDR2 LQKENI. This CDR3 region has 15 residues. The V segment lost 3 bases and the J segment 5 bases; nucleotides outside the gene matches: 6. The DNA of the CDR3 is TGTGCCAGCTCACCCTCGACAGGGGGCTGGACTGAAGCTTTCTTT. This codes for CASSPSTGGWTEAFF.